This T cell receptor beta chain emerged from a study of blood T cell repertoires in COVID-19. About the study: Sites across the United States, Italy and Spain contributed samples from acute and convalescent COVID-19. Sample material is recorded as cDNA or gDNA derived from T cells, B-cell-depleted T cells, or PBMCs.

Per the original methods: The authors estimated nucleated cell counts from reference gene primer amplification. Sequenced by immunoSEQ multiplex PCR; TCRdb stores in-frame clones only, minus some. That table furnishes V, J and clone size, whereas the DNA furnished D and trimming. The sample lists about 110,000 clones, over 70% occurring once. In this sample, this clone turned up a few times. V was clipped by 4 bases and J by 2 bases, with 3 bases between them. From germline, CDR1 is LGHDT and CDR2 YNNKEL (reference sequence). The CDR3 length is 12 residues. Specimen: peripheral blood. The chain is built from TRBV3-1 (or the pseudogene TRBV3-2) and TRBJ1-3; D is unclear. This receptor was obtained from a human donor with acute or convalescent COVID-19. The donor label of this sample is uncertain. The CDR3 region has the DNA TGTGCCAGCAGCCCTACTGGAAACACCATATATTTT. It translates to CASSPTGNTIYF.